Listed below are T cell receptor beta chains from one sample, sequenced in a study of blood T cell repertoires in COVID-19. The method was immunoSEQ multiplex PCR; TCRdb's version includes in-frame clones alone and lacks a portion of them. This table holds tens of thousands of clones, more than 75% found once. Sequencing was carried out using peripheral blood. The source is a woman aged 60-75 years with acute or convalescent COVID-19. CDR3s include the opening cysteine and the closing phenylalanine or tryptophan. A D gene is named only where the DNA matches it firmly. For some rows the clone size is stated as once, few or many, or as a class when expanded; others skip it.

>.|TRBJ1-1|.|TRBV12-2
CASPRGLGLMNTEAFF
TGTGCAAGTCCCCGTGGACTGGGACTTATGAACACTGAAGCTTTCTTT
>.|TRBJ2-5|.|TRBV27
CASSQPGYQETQYF
TGTGCCAGCAGTCAACCCGGGTACCAAGAGACCCAGTACTTC
>.|TRBJ1-1|.|TRBV10-1
CASSESSRRAEAFF
TGCGCCAGCAGTGAGTCGTCCCGGAGGGCTGAAGCTTTCTTT
>TRBD1|TRBJ2-7|.|TRBV4-3
CASGQGGNSEQYF
TGCGCCAGCGGACAGGGGGGGAATAGCGAGCAGTACTTC
>TRBD1|TRBJ1-5|.|TRBV2
CASSAQGGAGAPQHF
TGTGCCAGCAGTGCACAGGGGGGGGCGGGAGCGCCCCAGCATTTT
>TRBD1|TRBJ1-6|.|TRBV27
CASCRQGSDSPLHF
TGTGCCAGCTGTAGACAGGGGTCGGATTCACCCCTCCACTTT
>TRBD1|TRBJ2-7|once|TRBV11-1
CASSWDSLSYEQYF
TGTGCCAGCAGCTGGGACAGTCTATCCTACGAGCAGTACTTC
>TRBD2|TRBJ2-3|.|TRBV10-3
CAISEAGGTTDTQYF
TGTGCCATCTCGGAAGCGGGAGGCACTACAGATACGCAGTATTTT
>.|TRBJ1-1|.|TRBV18
CASSPPTRVHDTEAFF
TGTGCCAGCTCACCACCCACCAGGGTACATGACACTGAAGCTTTCTTT
>TRBD2|TRBJ2-7|.|TRBV7-9
CASSPAGQEQYF
TGTGCCAGCAGCCCAGCGGGGCAGGAGCAGTACTTC
>.|TRBJ1-2|.|TRBV7-9
CASSLELYGYTF
TGTGCCAGCAGCTTAGAACTTTATGGCTACACCTTC
>TRBD1|TRBJ2-1|.|TRBV6-5
CASSSGQAHNEQFF
TGTGCCAGCAGTTCGGGACAGGCCCACAATGAGCAGTTCTTC
>.|TRBJ2-7|.|TRBV13
CASSLGSDYEQYF
TGTGCCAGCAGCTTAGGCAGTGACTACGAGCAGTACTTC
>.|TRBJ2-1|few|TRBV6-5
CASSYSGLINEQFF
TGTGCCAGCAGTTACTCTGGACTCATCAATGAGCAGTTCTTC
>.|TRBJ2-3|.|TRBV5-4
CASSFGLPTDTQYF
TGTGCCAGCAGCTTTGGTCTACCCACAGATACGCAGTATTTT
>TRBD1|TRBJ1-3|.|TRBV9
CATGRGTGNTIYF
TGTGCCACGGGCAGGGGGACTGGAAACACCATATATTTT
>.|TRBJ2-5|.|TRBV12-1
CASSPRLAGGRETQYF
TGTGCCAGCAGCCCTCGACTAGCGGGGGGTAGGGAGACCCAGTACTTC
>TRBD2|TRBJ2-5|.|TRBV9
CASSDGLAGGIKETQYF
TGTGCCAGCAGCGACGGACTAGCGGGGGGGATAAAAGAGACCCAGTACTTC
>.|TRBJ2-1|.|TRBV7-2
CASSQRPGTAPNEQFF
TGTGCCAGCAGCCAGAGGCCGGGGACTGCGCCCAATGAGCAGTTCTTC
>.|TRBJ2-7|.|TRBV7-9
CASSLAKVLGGRLSYEQYF
TGTGCCAGCAGCTTAGCGAAGGTTTTGGGAGGACGCCTCTCCTACGAGCAGTACTTC
>.|TRBJ1-5|few|TRBV11-2
CASSLDRVTQPQHF
TGTGCCAGCAGCTTAGACAGGGTAACTCAGCCCCAGCATTTT
>.|TRBJ2-1|.|TRBV10-3
CAIGLHGAHNEQFF
TGTGCCATCGGACTACACGGGGCACACAATGAGCAGTTCTTC